The 13 T cell receptor beta chains listed next were all sequenced from one sample in a study of T cell responses to AZD1222 COVID-19 vaccine. Using immunoSEQ multiplex PCR, the repertoire was profiled, and TCRdb retains in-frame clones only, with some absent. The table lists approximately 84,000 clones, 89% of them singletons. The source was peripheral blood, collected on day 0 of AZD1222 vaccination. Receptors originate from an adult in good health.

As for this clone: The sample contains more than one DNA sequence encoding this CDR3. The gene calls are TRBV5-4 and TRBJ1-1; no firm D call. This CDR3 has 13 residues. Germline CDR1 and CDR2: SGHNT and YYREEE (reference sequence). V was clipped by 1 base and J by 1 base, with 5 bases between them. CDR3 sequence (DNA): TGTGCCAGCAGCTTGTTGGGGAACACTGAAGCTTTCTTT. This codes for CASSLLGNTEAFF.

The chain combines TRBV5-1 with TRBJ2-7, with 7 bases matching TRBD1. CDR1 and CDR2 from the germline V gene are SGHRS and YFSETQ. This CDR3 is built from 14 residues. J gave up 5 bases and V 3 bases, and 8 bases lay outside the gene matches. CDR3 protein: CASSYGTDRDEQYF. As DNA, the CDR3 is TGCGCCAGCAGCTATGGGACAGACCGGGACGAGCAGTACTTC.

A single count supports this clone. V gene TRBV18 combines with J gene TRBJ2-7; 9 bases agree with TRBD2. The CDR3 loop spans 17 amino acids. CDR1 is KGHSH and CDR2 is LQKENI in the germline V gene. J was trimmed by 6 bases and V by 3 bases; bases with no gene match: 15. The CDR3 sequence: CASSPYLPSAGGSEQYF. The CDR3, as DNA: TGTGCCAGCTCACCGTATCTCCCATCAGCGGGAGGATCCGAGCAGTACTTC.

V usage is TRBV19 and J usage is TRBJ1-3; D uncertain. This CDR3 is 14 amino acids long. Germline CDR1 LNHDA, CDR2 SQIVND (reference sequence). Trimming shortened V by 5 bases and J by 3 bases, and 11 bases separated the two germline ends. In DNA, the CDR3 is TGTGCCAGTAGTGGTTGGTGGGGTGGAAACACCATATATTTT. Its translation: CASSGWWGGNTIYF.

The chain recombines TRBV6-5 with TRBJ2-2; D gene ambiguous. The CDR3 has 15 amino acids. CDR1 and CDR2 from the germline V gene are MNHEY and SVGAGI. V was shortened by 4 bases and J by 4 bases, with 13 bases between the two germline ends. The CDR3 sequence: CASSSKRVGTGELFF. The CDR3, as DNA: TGTGCCAGCAGTTCAAAAAGGGTGGGCACCGGGGAGCTGTTTTTT.

The gene calls are TRBV30 and TRBJ1-4; TRBD1 might be the D (6 bases). Germline CDR1 reads GTSNPN; CDR2 reads SVGIG (reference sequence). V shed 4 bases and J shed 6 bases, with 21 bases lying between them. The CDR3 extends over 16 amino acids. The CDR3 DNA follows: TGTGCCTGGAATCCCCCCACGGAGGGGGAAGATGAAAAACTGTTTTTT. It translates to CAWNPPTEGEDEKLFF. Using reference TRBV30 and TRBJ1-4 for the parts outside the CDR3, the full variable domain is SQTIHQWPATLVQPVGSPLSLECTVEGTSNPNLYWYRQAAGRGLQLLFYSVGIGQISSEVPQNLSASRPQDRQFILSSKKLLLSDSGFYLCAWNPPTEGEDEKLFFGSGTQLSVL.

The J gene is TRBJ1-3, the V gene TRBV18, with TRBD1 as a possible D gene (6 bases). The CDR3 sequence is 14 residues long. Trimming stripped 5 bases from V and 9 bases from J, with 17 bases between. In germline, CDR1 is KGHSH, CDR2 LQKENI. CDR3 nucleotide sequence: TGTGCCAGCTCAACCGGGACACCGGTTCGCACCATATATTTT. Protein sequence: CASSTGTPVRTIYF.

The V call is TRBV7-8, the J call TRBJ2-3, with TRBD2 identical over 10 bases. CDR3 length equals 17 residues. The V segment lost 2 bases and the J segment 3 bases; nucleotides outside the gene matches: 8. Germline CDR1 reads SGHVS; CDR2 reads FQNEAQ. The CDR3 DNA follows: TGTGCCAGCAGCTTACCGGTTAGCGGGGGGACGACAGATACGCAGTATTTT. It codes for CASSLPVSGGTTDTQYF.

The chain employs TRBV3-1 (or the pseudogene TRBV3-2) and TRBJ1-1; no clear D. This CDR3 region has 13 residues. CDR1 and CDR2 from the germline V gene are LGHDT and YNNKEL (reference sequence). Trimming shortened V by 9 bases and J by 4 bases, and 15 bases separated the two germline ends. CDR3 residues: CASHAARGTEAFF. For the CDR3, the DNA is TGTGCCAGTCACGCGGCACGGGGCACTGAAGCTTTCTTT.

The rearrangement uses TRBV18 and TRBJ2-5; TRBD2 matches 8 bases. Germline V CDR1 and CDR2: KGHSH, LQKENI. The CDR3 has 15 amino acids. With 3 bases clipped from V and 1 base from J, the junction kept 4 bases outside the gene matches. The CDR3 sequence: CASSPRLASQETQYF. DNA for the CDR3: TGTGCCAGCTCACCCCGACTAGCGAGCCAAGAGACCCAGTACTTC.

This clone was found a few times. The rearrangement links TRBV7-9 to TRBJ2-7; TRBD2 aligns across 9 bases. Losses at the gene ends were 2 bases for V and 7 bases for J; bases not matched to a gene: 15. CDR1 is SEHNR, CDR2 FQNEAQ, per germline (reference sequence). This CDR3 comprises 17 residues. This chain's CDR3 is CASSLRGSGSLGREQYF. The CDR3 DNA follows: TGTGCCAGCAGCTTAAGGGGTAGCGGGAGCCTCGGGAGGGAGCAGTACTTC.

The count of this clone is one. This chain joins TRBV20-1 and TRBJ2-7; 11 positions match TRBD1. The junction had 2 bases not matched to a gene; V was cut back by 5 bases and J by 8 bases. Per the germline V gene, CDR1 is DFQATT and CDR2 is SNEGSKA (reference sequence). This CDR3 contains 11 residues. The CDR3 DNA follows: TGCAGTGCTTGGACAGGGGGCAAGCAGTACTTC. Protein product: CSAWTGGKQYF.

The chain recombines TRBV9 with TRBJ1-1; D not certain. The CDR3 is made up of 14 amino acids. Trimming took 2 bases from V and 2 from J, leaving 10 bases between them. Per germline, CDR1 SGDLS and CDR2 YYNGEE. The CDR3 DNA reads TGTGCCAGCAGCGTTATTAGGGATAACACTGAAGCTTTCTTT. It encodes CASSVIRDNTEAFF.